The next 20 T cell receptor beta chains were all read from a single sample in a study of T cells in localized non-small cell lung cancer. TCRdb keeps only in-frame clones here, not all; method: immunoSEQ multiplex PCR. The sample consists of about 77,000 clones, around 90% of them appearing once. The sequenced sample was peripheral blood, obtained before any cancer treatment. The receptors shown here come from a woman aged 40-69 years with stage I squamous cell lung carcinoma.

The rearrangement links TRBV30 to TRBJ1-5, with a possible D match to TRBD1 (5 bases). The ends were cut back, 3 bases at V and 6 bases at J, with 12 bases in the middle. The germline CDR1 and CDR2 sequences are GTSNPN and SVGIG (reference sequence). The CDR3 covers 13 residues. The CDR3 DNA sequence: TGTGCCTGGAGCTACTCCGGGGGTCAGCCCCAGCATTTT. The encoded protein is CAWSYSGGQPQHF.

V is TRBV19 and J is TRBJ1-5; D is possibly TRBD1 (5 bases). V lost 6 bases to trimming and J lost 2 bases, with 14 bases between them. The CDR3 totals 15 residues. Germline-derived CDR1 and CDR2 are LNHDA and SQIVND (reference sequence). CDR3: CASRNRGEGNQPQHF. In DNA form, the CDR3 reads TGTGCCAGTAGGAACCGGGGGGAGGGCAATCAGCCCCAGCATTTT.

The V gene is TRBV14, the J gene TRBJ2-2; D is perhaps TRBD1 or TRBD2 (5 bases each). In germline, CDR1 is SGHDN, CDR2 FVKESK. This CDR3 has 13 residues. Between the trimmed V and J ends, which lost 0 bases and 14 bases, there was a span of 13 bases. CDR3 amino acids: CASSQEGQGRLFF. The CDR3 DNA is TGTGCCAGCAGCCAAGAGGGTCAGGGACGACTGTTTTTT. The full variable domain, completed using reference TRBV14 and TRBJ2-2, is EAGVTQFPSHSVIEKGQTVTLRCDPISGHDNLYWYRRVMGKEIKFLLHFVKESKQDESGMPNNRFLAERTGGTYSTLKVQPAELEDSGVYFCASSQEGQGRLFFGEGSRLTVL.

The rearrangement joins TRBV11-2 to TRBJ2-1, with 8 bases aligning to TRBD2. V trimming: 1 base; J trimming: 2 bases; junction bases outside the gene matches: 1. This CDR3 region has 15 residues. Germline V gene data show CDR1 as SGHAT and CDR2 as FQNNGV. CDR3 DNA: TGTGCCAGCAGCTTAGCGCGGGGGGCCTACAATGAGCAGTTCTTC. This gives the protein CASSLARGAYNEQFF.

CDR3 amino acids: CASSIRQDNTEAFF. In DNA, the CDR3 is TGTGCCAGTAGTATAAGACAGGACAACACTGAAGCTTTCTTT. This sequence joins TRBV19 and TRBJ1-1; possibly TRBD1 for D (6 bases). Germline loops: CDR1 LNHDA, CDR2 SQIVND (reference sequence). V lost 2 bases and J lost 2, with 9 bases in between. The CDR3 covers 14 residues.

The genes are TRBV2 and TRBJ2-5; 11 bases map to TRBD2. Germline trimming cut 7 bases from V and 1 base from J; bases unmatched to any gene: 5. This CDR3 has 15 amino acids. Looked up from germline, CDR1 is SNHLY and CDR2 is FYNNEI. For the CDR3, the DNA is TGTGCCAGCAAACTCCTAGCGGGGGGCCAAGAGACCCAGTACTTC. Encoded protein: CASKLLAGGQETQYF.

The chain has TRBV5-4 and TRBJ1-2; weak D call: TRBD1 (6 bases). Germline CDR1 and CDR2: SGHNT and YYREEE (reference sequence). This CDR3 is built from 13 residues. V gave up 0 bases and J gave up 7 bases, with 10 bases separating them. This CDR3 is CASSLEQGAGYTF. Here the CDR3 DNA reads TGTGCCAGCAGCTTGGAACAGGGTGCTGGCTACACCTTC.

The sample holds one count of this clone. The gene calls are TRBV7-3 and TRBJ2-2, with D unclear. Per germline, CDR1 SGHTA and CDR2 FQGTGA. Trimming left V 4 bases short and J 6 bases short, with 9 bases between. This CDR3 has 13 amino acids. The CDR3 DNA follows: TGTGCCAGCAGCTGGTTTCAGTCCGGGGAGCTGTTTTTT. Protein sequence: CASSWFQSGELFF.

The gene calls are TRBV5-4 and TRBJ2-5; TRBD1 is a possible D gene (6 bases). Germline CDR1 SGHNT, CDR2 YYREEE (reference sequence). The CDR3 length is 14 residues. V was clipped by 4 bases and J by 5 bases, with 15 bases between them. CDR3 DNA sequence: TGTGCCAGCAGCCCGCGGACAGAATGGGAGACCCAGTACTTC. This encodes CASSPRTEWETQYF.

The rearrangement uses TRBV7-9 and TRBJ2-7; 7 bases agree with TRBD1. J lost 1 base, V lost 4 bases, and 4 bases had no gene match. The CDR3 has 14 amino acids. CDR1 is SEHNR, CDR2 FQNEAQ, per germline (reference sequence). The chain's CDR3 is CASSSSGGSYEQYF. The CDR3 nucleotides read TGTGCCAGCAGCTCCTCAGGGGGATCCTACGAGCAGTACTTC.

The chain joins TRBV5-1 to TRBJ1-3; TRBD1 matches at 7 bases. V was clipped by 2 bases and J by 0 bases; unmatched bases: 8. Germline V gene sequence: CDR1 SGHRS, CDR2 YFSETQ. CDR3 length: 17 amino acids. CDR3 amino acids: CASSFDSGTVSGNTIYF. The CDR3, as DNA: TGCGCCAGCAGCTTCGATTCCGGGACAGTCTCTGGAAACACCATATATTTT.

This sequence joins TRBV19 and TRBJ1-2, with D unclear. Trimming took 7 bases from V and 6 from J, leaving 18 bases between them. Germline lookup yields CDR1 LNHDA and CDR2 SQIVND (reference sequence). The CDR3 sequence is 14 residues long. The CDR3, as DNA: TGTGCCAGTAATAAACTGGACGGTTCGAATGGCTACACCTTC. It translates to CASNKLDGSNGYTF.

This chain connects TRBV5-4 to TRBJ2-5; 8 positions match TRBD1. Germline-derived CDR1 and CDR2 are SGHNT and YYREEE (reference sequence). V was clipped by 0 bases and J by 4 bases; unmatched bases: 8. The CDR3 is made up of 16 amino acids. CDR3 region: CASSLEMTGVGETQYF. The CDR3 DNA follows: TGTGCCAGCAGCTTGGAGATGACAGGGGTAGGAGAGACCCAGTACTTC.

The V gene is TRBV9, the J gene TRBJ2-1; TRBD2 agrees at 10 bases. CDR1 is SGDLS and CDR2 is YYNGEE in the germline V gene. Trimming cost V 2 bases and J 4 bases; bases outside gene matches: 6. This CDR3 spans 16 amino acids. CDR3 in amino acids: CASSVNSGGIYNEQFF. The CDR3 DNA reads TGTGCCAGCAGCGTCAATAGCGGGGGGATATACAATGAGCAGTTCTTC.

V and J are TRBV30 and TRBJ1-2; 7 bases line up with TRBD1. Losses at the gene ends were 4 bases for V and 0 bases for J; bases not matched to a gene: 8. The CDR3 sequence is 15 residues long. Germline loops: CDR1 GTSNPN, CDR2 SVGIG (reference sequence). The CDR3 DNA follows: TGTGCCTGGAATTGGGACAGAGCTACTAACTATGGCTACACCTTC. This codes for CAWNWDRATNYGYTF.

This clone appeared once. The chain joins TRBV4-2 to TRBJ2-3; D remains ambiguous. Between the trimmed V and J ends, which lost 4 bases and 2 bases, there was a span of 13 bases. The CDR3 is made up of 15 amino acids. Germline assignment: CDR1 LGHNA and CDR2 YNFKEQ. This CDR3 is CASSLRAEPTDTQYF. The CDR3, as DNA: TGTGCCAGCAGCCTTAGGGCGGAGCCCACAGATACGCAGTATTTT.

In nucleotides, the CDR3 is TGTGCCAGCAGTTACTTACAGGGGAATGAAAAACTGTTTTTT. This encodes CASSYLQGNEKLFF. The chain employs TRBV6-5 and TRBJ1-4; 7 bases are a match to TRBD1. The germline V gene has CDR1 MNHEY and CDR2 SVGAGI. CDR3 size: 14 residues. J lost 5 bases, V lost 1 base, and 1 base had no gene match.

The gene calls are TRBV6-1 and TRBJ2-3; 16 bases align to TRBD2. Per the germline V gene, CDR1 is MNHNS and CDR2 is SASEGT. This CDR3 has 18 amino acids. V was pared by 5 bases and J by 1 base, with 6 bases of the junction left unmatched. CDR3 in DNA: TGTGCCAGCAGTCAAGGGACTAGCGGGGGGGCCGGCACAGATACGCAGTATTTT. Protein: CASSQGTSGGAGTDTQYF.

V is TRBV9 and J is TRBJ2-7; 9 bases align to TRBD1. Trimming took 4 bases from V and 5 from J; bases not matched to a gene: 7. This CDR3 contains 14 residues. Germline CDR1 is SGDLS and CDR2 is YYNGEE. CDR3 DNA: TGTGCCAGCAGCCGTCAAGGACAGGGGAACGAGCAGTACTTC. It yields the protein CASSRQGQGNEQYF.

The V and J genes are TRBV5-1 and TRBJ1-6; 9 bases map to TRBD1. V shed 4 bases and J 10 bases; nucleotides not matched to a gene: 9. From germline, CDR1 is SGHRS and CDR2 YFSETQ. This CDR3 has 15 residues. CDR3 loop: CASSDRTGESSPLHF. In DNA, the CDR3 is TGCGCCAGCAGCGATCGGACAGGGGAAAGCTCACCCCTCCACTTT.